This TCR beta chain was found in a study of cytomegalovirus exposure and HLA in healthy donors. The CDR3 consists of 16 residues. V shed 2 bases and J 3 bases; nucleotides not matched to a gene: 7. From germline, CDR1 is SGDLS and CDR2 YYNGEE. Study observations and caveats: The authors enumerated some 170 TCR beta chains as linked to cytomegalovirus. A later analysis found first-cohort TCR clusters tended to co-occur in the approximately 110 validation repertoires.

Produced via immunoSEQ multiplex PCR; TCRdb's table is partial and in-frame only. This table has roughly 100,000 clones, 85% appearing once. For this clone: As yet, its antigen is unknown.

This TCR was sampled from a man in his late teens or twenties in good health and CMV-seropositive. V usage is TRBV9 and J usage is TRBJ2-3; 9 bases agree with TRBD2. The material sequenced was PBMCs. The CDR3 nucleotides are TGTGCCAGCAGCGTGCAGGGACTAGCTGTTACAGATACGCAGTATTTT. Its translation is CASSVQGLAVTDTQYF.